The clone carrying this T cell receptor (beta chain) showed up just a few times. Its specificity is unknown. Sequencing used immunoSEQ multiplex PCR; TCRdb keeps in-frame clones, though not all of them. The top ten hold about 0.13% of the sample, which has over 2 million clones, about 95% seen once. This specimen comes from a study of shared clonotypes between healthy human individuals. For the study at large: Every donor yielded three CD4 naive, three CD4 memory, two CD8 naive and one CD8 memory plate. Regarding the study as a whole: The naive CD4 repertoires of a few donors were compared, and roughly 5% of clonotypes were shared. Lower generation probabilities were found for non-shared clonotypes than for those shared by all four donors.

Germline V gene sequence: CDR1 SQVTM, CDR2 ANQGSEA. J gave up 5 bases and V 4 bases, and 7 bases lay outside the gene matches. The CDR3 spans 13 residues. This clonotype was sampled from a man between 18 and 29 years old in good health. The chain links TRBV29-1 to TRBJ2-5; 7 bases map to TRBD1. Sample: naive CD4+ T cells sorted from blood. Documented subset: CD45RA+ positively selected. CDR3 sequence reads: CSVGAGGMETQYF. The CDR3 region has the DNA TGCAGCGTTGGTGCAGGGGGAATGGAGACCCAGTACTTC.